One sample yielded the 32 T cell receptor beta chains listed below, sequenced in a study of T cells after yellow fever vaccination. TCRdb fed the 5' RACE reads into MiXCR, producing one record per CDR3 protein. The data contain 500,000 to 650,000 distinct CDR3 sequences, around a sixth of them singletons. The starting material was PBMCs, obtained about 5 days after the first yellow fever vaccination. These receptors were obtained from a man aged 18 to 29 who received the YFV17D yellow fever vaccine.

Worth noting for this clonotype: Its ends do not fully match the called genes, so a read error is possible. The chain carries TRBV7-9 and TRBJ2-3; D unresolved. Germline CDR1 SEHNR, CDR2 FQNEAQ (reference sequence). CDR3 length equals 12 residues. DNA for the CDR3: TGTGCCAGCAGCCTACGACTCGATATGCAGTATTTT. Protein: CASSLRLDMQYF. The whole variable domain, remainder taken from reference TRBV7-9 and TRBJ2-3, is DTGVSQNPRHKITKRGQNVTFRCDPISEHNRLYWYRQTLGQGPEFLTYFQNEAQLEKSRLLSDRFSAERPKGSFSTLEIQRTEQGDSAMYLCASSLRLDMQYFGPGTRLTVL.

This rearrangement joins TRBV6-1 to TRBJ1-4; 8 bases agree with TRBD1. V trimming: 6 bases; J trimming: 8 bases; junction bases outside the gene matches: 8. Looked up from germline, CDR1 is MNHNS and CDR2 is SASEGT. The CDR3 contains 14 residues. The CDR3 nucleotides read TGTGCCAGCAGCGAACAGGGGGTAGCGGAAAAACTGTTTTTT. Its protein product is CASSEQGVAEKLFF.

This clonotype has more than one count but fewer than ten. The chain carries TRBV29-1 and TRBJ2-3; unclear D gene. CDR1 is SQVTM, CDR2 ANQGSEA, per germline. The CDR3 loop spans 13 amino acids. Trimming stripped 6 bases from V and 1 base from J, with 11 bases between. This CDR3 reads CSVAPPGTDTQYF. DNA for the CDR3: TGCAGCGTCGCTCCCCCGGGCACAGATACGCAGTATTTT.

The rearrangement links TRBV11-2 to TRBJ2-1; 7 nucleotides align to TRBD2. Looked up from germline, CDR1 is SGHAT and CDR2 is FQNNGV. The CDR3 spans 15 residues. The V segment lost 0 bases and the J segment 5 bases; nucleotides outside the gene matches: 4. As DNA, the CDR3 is TGTGCCAGCAGCTTAGATGGGGGACTACACAATGAGCAGTTCTTC. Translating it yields CASSLDGGLHNEQFF. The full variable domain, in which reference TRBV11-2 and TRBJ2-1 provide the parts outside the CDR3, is EAGVAQSPRYKIIEKRQSVAFWCNPISGHATLYWYQQILGQGPKLLIQFQNNGVVDDSQLPKDRFSAERLKGVDSTLKIQPAKLEDSAVYLCASSLDGGLHNEQFFGPGTRLTVL.

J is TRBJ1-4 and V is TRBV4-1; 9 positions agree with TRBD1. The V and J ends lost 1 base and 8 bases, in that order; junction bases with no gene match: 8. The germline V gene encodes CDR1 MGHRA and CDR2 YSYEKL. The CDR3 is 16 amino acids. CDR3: CASSQVQQGAGEKLFF. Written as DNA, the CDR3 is TGCGCCAGCAGCCAAGTCCAACAGGGGGCGGGGGAAAAACTGTTTTTT.

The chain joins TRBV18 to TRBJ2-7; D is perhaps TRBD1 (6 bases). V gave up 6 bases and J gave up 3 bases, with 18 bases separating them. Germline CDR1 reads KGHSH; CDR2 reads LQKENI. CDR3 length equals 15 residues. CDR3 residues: CASSPDDRTIYEQYF. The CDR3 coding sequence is TGTGCCAGCTCCCCCGATGACAGGACCATCTACGAGCAGTACTTC.

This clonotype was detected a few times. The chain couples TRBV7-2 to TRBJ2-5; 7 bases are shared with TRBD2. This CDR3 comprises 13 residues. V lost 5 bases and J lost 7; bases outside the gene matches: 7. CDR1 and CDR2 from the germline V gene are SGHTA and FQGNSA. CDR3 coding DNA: TGTGCCAGCAGCCCGGAGCGGGGCGGGACCCAGTACTTC. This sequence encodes CASSPERGGTQYF.

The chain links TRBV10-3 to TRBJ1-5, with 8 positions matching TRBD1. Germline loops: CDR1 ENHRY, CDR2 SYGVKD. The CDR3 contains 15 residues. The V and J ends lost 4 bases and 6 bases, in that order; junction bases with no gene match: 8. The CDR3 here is CAISAEQGGSQPQHF. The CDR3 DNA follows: TGTGCCATCAGTGCGGAACAGGGGGGCAGTCAGCCCCAGCATTTT.

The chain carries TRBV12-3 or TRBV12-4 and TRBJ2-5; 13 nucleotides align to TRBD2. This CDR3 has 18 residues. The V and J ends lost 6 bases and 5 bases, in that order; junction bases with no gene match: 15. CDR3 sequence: CASRKKSGLAGARETQYF. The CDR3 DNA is TGTGCCAGCAGAAAGAAGAGTGGACTAGCGGGGGCCCGGGAGACCCAGTACTTC.

In nucleotides, the CDR3 is TGTGCCAGCAGCTTGGGGGGGGACAGGGCGTACAATGAGCAGTTCTTC. Protein: CASSLGGDRAYNEQFF. The V gene is TRBV5-4, the J gene TRBJ2-1; 9 bases fit TRBD1. The CDR3 has 16 amino acids. V trimming: 0 bases; J trimming: 4 bases; junction bases outside the gene matches: 5. CDR1 and CDR2 from the germline V gene are SGHNT and YYREEE (reference sequence).

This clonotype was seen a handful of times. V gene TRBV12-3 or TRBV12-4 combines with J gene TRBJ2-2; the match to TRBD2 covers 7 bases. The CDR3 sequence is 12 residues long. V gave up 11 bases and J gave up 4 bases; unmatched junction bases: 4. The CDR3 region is CALGGVTGELFF. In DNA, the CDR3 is TGTGCCCTGGGGGGGGTCACCGGGGAGCTGTTTTTT.

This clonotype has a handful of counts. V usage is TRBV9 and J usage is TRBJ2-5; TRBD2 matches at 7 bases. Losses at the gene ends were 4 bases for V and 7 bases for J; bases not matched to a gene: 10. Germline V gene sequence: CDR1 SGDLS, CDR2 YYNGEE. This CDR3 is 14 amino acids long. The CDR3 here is CASSPRILAATQYF. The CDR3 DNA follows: TGTGCCAGCAGCCCAAGAATTCTAGCGGCGACCCAGTACTTC. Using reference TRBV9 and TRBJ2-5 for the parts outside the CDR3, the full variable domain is DSGVTQTPKHLITATGQRVTLRCSPRSGDLSVYWYQQSLDQGLQFLIQYYNGEERAKGNILERFSAQQFPDLHSELNLSSLELGDSALYFCASSPRILAATQYFGPGTRLLVL.

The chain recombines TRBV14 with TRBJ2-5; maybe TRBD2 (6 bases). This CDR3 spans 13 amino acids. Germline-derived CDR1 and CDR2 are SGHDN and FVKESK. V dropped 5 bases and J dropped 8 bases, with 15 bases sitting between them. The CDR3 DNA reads TGTGCCAGCAGCGGGGACTGGGGATTTACCCAGTACTTC. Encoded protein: CASSGDWGFTQYF.

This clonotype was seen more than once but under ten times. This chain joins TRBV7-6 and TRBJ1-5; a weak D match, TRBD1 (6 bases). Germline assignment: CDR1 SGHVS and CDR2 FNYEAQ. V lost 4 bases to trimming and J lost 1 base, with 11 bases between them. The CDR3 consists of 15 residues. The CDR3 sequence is CASSYSTGSNQPQHF. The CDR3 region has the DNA TGTGCCAGCAGCTATAGCACAGGGAGCAATCAGCCCCAGCATTTT.

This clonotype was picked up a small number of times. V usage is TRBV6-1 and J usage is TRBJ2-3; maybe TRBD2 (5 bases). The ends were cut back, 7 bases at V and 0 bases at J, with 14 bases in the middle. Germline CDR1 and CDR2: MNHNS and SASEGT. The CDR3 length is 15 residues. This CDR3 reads CASTPTGISTDTQYF. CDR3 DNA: TGTGCCAGCACTCCCACCGGGATAAGCACAGATACGCAGTATTTT.

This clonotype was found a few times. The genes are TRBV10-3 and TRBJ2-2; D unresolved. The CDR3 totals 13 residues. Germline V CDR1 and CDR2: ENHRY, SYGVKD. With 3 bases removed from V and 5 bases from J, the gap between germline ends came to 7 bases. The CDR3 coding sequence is TGTGCCATCAGTGACAACCTTACCGGGGAGCTGTTTTTT. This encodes CAISDNLTGELFF.

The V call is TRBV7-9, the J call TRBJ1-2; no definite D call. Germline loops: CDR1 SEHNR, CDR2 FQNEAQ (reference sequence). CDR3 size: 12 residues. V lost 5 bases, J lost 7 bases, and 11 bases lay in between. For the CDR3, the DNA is TGTGCCAGCAGCCCCCACCTGGGTGGCTACACCTTC. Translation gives CASSPHLGGYTF. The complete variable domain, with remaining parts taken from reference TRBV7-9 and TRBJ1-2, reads DTGVSQNPRHKITKRGQNVTFRCDPISEHNRLYWYRQTLGQGPEFLTYFQNEAQLEKSRLLSDRFSAERPKGSFSTLEIQRTEQGDSAMYLCASSPHLGGYTFGSGTRLTVV.

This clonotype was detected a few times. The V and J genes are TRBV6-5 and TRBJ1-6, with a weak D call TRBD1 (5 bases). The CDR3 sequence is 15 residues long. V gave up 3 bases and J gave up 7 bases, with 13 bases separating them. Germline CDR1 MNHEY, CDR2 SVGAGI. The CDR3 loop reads CASSYGQGSNSPLHF. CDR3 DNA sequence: TGTGCCAGCAGTTATGGTCAGGGCTCGAATTCACCCCTCCACTTT.

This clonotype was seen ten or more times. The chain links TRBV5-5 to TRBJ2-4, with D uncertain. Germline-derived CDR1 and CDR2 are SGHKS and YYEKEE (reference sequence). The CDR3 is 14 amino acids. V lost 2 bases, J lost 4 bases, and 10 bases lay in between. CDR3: CASSLDSPKNIQYF. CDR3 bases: TGTGCCAGCAGCTTAGACTCCCCGAAAAACATTCAGTACTTC.

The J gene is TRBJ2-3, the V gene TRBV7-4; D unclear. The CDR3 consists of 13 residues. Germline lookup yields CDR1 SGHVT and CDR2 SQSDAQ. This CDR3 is CTFSFRVPDTQYF. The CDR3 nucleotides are TGTACCTTCAGCTTTAGGGTTCCAGATACGCAGTATTTT.

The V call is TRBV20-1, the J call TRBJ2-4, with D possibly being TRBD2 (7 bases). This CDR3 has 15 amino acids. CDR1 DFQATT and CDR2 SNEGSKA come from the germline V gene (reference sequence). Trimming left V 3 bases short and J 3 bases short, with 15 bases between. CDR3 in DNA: TGCAGTGCTAGCGGGGGGCCCTTAGGCAAAAACATTCAGTACTTC. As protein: CSASGGPLGKNIQYF.

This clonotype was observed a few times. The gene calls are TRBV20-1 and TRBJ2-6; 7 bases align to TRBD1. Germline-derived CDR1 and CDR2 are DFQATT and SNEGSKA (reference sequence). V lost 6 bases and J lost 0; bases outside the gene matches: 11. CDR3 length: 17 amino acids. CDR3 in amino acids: CSAPPGQSGSGANVLTF. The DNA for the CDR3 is TGCAGTGCCCCTCCGGGACAGAGCGGCTCTGGGGCCAACGTCCTGACTTTC.

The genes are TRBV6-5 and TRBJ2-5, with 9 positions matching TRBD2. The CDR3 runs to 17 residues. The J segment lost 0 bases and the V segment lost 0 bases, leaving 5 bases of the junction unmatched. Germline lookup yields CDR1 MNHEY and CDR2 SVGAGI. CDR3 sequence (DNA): TGTGCCAGCAGTTACTCAGGAACTAGCGGGCACCAAGAGACCCAGTACTTC. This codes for CASSYSGTSGHQETQYF.

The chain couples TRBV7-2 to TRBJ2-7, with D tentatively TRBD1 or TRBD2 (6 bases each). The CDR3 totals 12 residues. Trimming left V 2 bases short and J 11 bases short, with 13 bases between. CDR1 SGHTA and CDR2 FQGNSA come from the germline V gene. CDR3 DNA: TGTGCCAGCAGCTTAAGTTCGGGGGCCAAGTACGTC. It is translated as CASSLSSGAKYV.

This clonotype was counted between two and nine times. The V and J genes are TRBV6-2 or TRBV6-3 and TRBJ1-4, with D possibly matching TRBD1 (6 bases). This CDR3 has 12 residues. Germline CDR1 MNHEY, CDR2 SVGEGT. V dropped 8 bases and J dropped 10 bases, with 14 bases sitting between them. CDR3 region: CASEGVLGKLFF. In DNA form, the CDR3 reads TGTGCCAGCGAGGGGGTTTTAGGAAAACTGTTTTTT.

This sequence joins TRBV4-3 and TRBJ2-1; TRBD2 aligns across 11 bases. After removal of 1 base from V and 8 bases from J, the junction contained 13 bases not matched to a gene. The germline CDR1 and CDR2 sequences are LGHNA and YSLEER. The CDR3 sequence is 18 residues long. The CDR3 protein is CASSQGQGFSGGADEQFF. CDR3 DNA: TGCGCCAGCAGCCAAGGTCAGGGGTTTAGCGGGGGGGCCGATGAGCAGTTCTTC.

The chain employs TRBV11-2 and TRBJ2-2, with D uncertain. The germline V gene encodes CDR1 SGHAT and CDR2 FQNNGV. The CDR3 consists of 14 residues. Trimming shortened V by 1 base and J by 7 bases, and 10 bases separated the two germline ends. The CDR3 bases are TGTGCCAGCAGCTTAGTTGCAGTTAACGGGGAGCTGTTTTTT. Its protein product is CASSLVAVNGELFF.

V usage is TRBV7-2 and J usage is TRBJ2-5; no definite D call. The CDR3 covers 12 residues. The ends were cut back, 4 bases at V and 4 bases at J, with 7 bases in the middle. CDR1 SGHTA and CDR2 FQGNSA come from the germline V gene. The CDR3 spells CASSYWGETQYF. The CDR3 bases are TGTGCCAGCAGCTACTGGGGAGAGACCCAGTACTTC.

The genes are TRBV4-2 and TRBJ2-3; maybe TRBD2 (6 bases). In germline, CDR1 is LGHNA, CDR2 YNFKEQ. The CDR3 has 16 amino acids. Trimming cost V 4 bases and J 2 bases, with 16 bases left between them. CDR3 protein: CASSPVAEETTDTQYF. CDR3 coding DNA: TGTGCCAGCAGCCCAGTAGCGGAGGAAACCACAGATACGCAGTATTTT.

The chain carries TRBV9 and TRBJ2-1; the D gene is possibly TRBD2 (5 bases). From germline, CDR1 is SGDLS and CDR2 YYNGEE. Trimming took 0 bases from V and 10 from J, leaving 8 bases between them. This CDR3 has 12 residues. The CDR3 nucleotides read TGTGCCAGCAGCGTAGGGGAGCACGAGCAGTTCTTC. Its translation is CASSVGEHEQFF.

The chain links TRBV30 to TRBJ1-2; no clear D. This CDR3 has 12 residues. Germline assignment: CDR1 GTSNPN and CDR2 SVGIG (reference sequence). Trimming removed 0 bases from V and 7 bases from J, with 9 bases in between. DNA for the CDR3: TGTGCCTGGAGTGTACCCAGGTCTGGCTACACCTTC. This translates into CAWSVPRSGYTF. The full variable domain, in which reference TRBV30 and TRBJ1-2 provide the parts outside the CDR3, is SQTIHQWPATLVQPVGSPLSLECTVEGTSNPNLYWYRQAAGRGLQLLFYSVGIGQISSEVPQNLSASRPQDRQFILSSKKLLLSDSGFYLCAWSVPRSGYTFGSGTRLTVV.

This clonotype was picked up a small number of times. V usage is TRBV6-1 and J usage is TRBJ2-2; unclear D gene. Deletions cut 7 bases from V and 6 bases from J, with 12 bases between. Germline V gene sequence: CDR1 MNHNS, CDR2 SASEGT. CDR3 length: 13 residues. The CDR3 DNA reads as TGTGCCAGCAACCAAAGGTTGCCCGGGGAGCTGTTTTTT. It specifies CASNQRLPGELFF.